This T cell receptor beta chain is from a study of identifying expanded T cells in peripheral blood. Sequencing used immunoSEQ multiplex PCR; TCRdb keeps in-frame clones, though not all of them. The sample lists about 82,000 clones, about 87% seen once, with about 7% in the top ten. Study-wide results and limits: About 1.2 clones differed between technical replicates, versus approximately 17 and 20 over time.

During the collection period, no donor immune events like infections were recorded. This clone was seen only once. The antigen remains unidentified. From germline, CDR1 is LGHNT and CDR2 FRNRAP. CDR3 size: 14 residues. The V gene lost 1 base and the J gene lost 1 base, with 5 bases spanning the gap. The sample consisted of blood. The clonotype comes from a person aged 18 to 75 in good health. The chain couples TRBV12-5 to TRBJ1-3; a possible D gene is TRBD1 (5 bases). CDR3 sequence: CASGLGGSGNTIYF. CDR3 bases: TGTGCTAGTGGTTTGGGGGGGTCTGGAAACACCATATATTTT.